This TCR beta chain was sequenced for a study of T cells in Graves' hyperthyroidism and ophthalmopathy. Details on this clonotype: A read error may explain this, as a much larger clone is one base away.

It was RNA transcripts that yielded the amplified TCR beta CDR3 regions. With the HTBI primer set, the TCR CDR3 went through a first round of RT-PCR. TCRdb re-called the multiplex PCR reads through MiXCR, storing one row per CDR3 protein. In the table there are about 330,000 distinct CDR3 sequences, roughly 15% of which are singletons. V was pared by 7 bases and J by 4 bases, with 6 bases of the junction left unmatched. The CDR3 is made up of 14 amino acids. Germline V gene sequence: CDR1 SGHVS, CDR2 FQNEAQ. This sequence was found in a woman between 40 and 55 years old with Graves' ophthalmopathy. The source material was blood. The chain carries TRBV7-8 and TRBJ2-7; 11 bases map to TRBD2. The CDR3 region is CASITSGSRYEQYF. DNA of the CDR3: TGTGCCAGCATCACTAGCGGGAGTCGGTACGAGCAGTACTTC.